The sequence of this T cell receptor (beta chain) was determined in a study of read filtering for tumor transcriptome and immune sequencing (dated by TCRdb to about 2020). Study-wide context: The cohort had some 16 male and some 15 female patients with a mean age of roughly 64 years, ranging from roughly 45 to 85. Using the same bone marrow samples, the study ran both targeted immune repertoire sequencing and bulk whole-transcriptome sequencing and then compared the TCR repertoires from each method. By revised international staging, about 8 patients were R-ISS I, 16 were R-ISS II and 6 or 7 were R-ISS III. After DNase treatment, whole-transcriptome libraries were prepared with the TruSeq RNA Access Library Prep Kit. TCR-region mapped reads per sample ranged from about 4.05 to 11 million with IR-seq versus only roughly 75 to 1,300 with RNA-seq. One main goal was a read-filtering strategy for immune repertoire data, in particular deciding whether clonotypes backed by only one read should be removed.

Each patient had bone marrow sampled at the time of active disease. Ficoll-Hypaque density gradient centrifugation was used to isolate the bone marrow mononuclear cells. CD138-negative cells were obtained by negative selection after labeling with CD138 magnetic microbeads on a MACS separator, removing myeloma plasma cells. The purity of the isolated cells was checked by flow cytometry with CD138 antibodies on an Attune NxT. TRIzol reagent was used to extract total RNA, which was then quantified with a NanoDrop spectrophotometer. Paired RNA-seq and IR-seq were performed on the CD138-negative bone marrow sample of each patient. There are 15 amino acids in the CDR3, from cysteine to phenylalanine inclusive. Only the CDR3 region is kept as DNA, spanning 45 bases read in frame from base 1. Relative to germline, V is missing 6 bases and J is missing 4 bases, with 8 bases of the junction outside any gene match. The germline V gene sets CDR1 to MDHEN and CDR2 to SYDVKM.

TCR libraries were built from 300 to 450 ng RNA with the Immunoverse kit, using molecular barcoded adaptors covering alpha/delta and beta/gamma chains. TCR library preparation used the same RNA that went into transcriptome sequencing. Sequencing of the TCR libraries was done on an Illumina HiSeq 4000 with 2 x 150 cycles. Turning to the authors' computational methods: TCR reads were aligned to human V, D, J and C references and assembled into CDR3 clonotypes with MiXCR, including quality filtering and error correction. The tcR package in R was used for analysis of clonotype counts and gene usage diversity. Raw mapping reads were checked after the RNA-seq reads had been mapped by STAR aligner version 2.5.3a onto the human GRCh37 genome. To test how sequencing depth affected the clonotypes detected, IR-seq fastq files were randomly downsampled with Seqtk 1.3. Using fastp trimming at Q25 and MiXCR clonotype assembly, TCRdb reanalyzed the public sequencing data and kept in-frame beta chains. Each CDR3 protein appears once, grouped with its most common genes and DNA. These V and J calls originate from TCRdb's pipeline instead of the authors' own analysis. The sample data list some 24,000 distinct CDR3 sequences, and less than 25% of these were observed just once. The top ten clonotypes cover around 47% of the sample.

Points the paper makes about the study in general: IR-seq captured clonotypes at much higher depth and more reliably than RNA-seq, and smaller IR-seq throughput sufficed to identify most shared clonotypes. Single-read clonotypes made up about 80% of clonotypes but only roughly 3.5% of total reads in IR-seq, compared with approximately 70% of clonotypes and about 44% of reads in RNA-seq. The sorted CD138-negative fraction was not purified T cells but a mixed bone marrow immune population. The correlation between IR-seq and RNA-seq shared clonotype proportions was increased by removal of single-read clonotypes.

Many counts were recorded for this clonotype. There is no known antigen for this receptor. One base away there is no much larger clone; base qualities are not given. This TCR was sampled from a donor aged 40 or older with multiple myeloma. Input material: a population of CD138-negative cells sorted from bone marrow. According to the study, the label for this sample's cell subset or site signals: bone marrow mononuclear cells depleted of CD138+ plasma/myeloma cells by negative magnetic selection. The chain was built from TRBV28 and TRBJ2-5; 10 nucleotides in the junction match TRBD1. The bases read TGTGCCAGCAGCAAGGTCCGGACAGGGGGAGAGACCCAGTACTTC. The resulting protein is CASSKVRTGGETQYF.